This TCR beta chain was recorded in a study of T cell changes during pregnancy in multiple sclerosis. This CDR3 has 14 residues. Germline CDR1 is SGDLS and CDR2 is YYNGEE. V lost 1 base, J lost 3 bases, and 10 bases lay in between. The data were produced by immunoSEQ multiplex PCR, yet TCRdb's version contains in-frame clones alone and is incomplete. This sample has 70,000 or so clones, with roughly 92% found just once. This clone was seen a handful of times. The sequence came from a female donor in good health, enrolled as a control in a pregnancy study. This chain joins TRBV9 and TRBJ1-1, with D perhaps TRBD1 (6 bases). This material consisted of peripheral blood, taken in the third trimester of pregnancy. For the CDR3, the DNA is TGTGCCAGCAGCGTAAGAGCAGGGGACACTGAAGCTTTCTTT. It is translated as CASSVRAGDTEAFF.